These 23 T cell receptor beta chains came from one sample sequenced in a study of radiotherapy plus CTLA-4 blockade in lung cancer (dated by TCRdb to between 2018 and 2020). The library came from the immunoSEQ multiplex PCR assay. The source is immuneACCESS, and TCRdb retained only in-frame sequences with V and J called. Part of the clones is not carried over; for the studies checked, unresolved V genes explain less than half of this, and the remainder is unexplained. This sample comprises some 67,000 clones, 70% to 80% of them detected only once. The ten largest clonotypes hold roughly 15% of the sample. The input for sequencing was peripheral blood, taken from a patient treated with radiotherapy plus ipilimumab. Receptors were obtained from a human donor with non-small cell lung cancer whose response to radiotherapy plus ipilimumab could not be evaluated. Some clones in this sample may be carry-over from other donors' samples.

The chain has TRBV20-1 and TRBJ1-1; D gene uncertain. Looked up from germline, CDR1 is DFQATT and CDR2 is SNEGSKA (reference sequence). CDR3 length: 11 amino acids. V lost 7 bases and J 1 base, leaving 7 bases between the germline ends. CDR3 in amino acids: CSGVSNTEAFF. The CDR3 DNA follows: TGCAGTGGAGTCTCGAACACTGAAGCTTTCTTT.

This chain uses TRBV28 with TRBJ2-2, with TRBD2 matching over 8 bases. V gave up 1 base and J gave up 7 bases; unmatched junction bases: 5. CDR1 and CDR2 from the germline V gene are MDHEN and SYDVKM. The CDR3 runs 15 residues. The CDR3 reads CASSLFTGGIGELFF. The CDR3 DNA sequence: TGTGCCAGCAGTTTATTTACGGGGGGGATCGGGGAGCTGTTTTTT.

The genes are TRBV9 and TRBJ2-2; no clear D. This CDR3 comprises 15 residues. The V and J ends lost 3 bases and 6 bases respectively, with 15 bases between them. Germline lookup yields CDR1 SGDLS and CDR2 YYNGEE. CDR3: CASSAAPLYPGELFF. The CDR3, as DNA: TGTGCCAGCAGCGCCGCTCCACTATACCCCGGGGAGCTGTTTTTT.

This chain uses TRBV15 with TRBJ1-5, with D unclear. Looked up from germline, CDR1 is LNHNV and CDR2 is YYDKDF (reference sequence). Between the trimmed V and J ends, which lost 3 bases and 9 bases, there was a span of 18 bases. The CDR3 is made up of 15 amino acids. CDR3 in DNA: TGTGCCACCAGCAGCGGCAGAGGAGCAATCAGGCCCCAGCATTTT. Its translation: CATSSGRGAIRPQHF.

This clone has a handful of counts. The gene calls are TRBV28 and TRBJ2-3; no clear D. This CDR3 has 15 residues. The ends were cut back, 3 bases at V and 0 bases at J, with 10 bases in the middle. Germline V lookup: CDR1 MDHEN, CDR2 SYDVKM. CDR3 in amino acids: CASSFQDTSTDTQYF. The DNA for the CDR3 is TGTGCCAGCAGTTTCCAAGATACTAGCACAGATACGCAGTATTTT. The full variable domain, completed using reference TRBV28 and TRBJ2-3, is DVKVTQSSRYLVKRTGEKVFLECVQDMDHENMFWYRQDPGLGLRLIYFSYDVKMKEKGDIPEGYSVSREKKERFSLILESASTNQTSMYLCASSFQDTSTDTQYFGPGTRLTVL.

This clone was picked up a small number of times. The chain has TRBV30 and TRBJ2-5; D not certain. Germline CDR1 is GTSNPN and CDR2 is SVGIG (reference sequence). Between the trimmed V and J ends, which lost 1 base and 0 bases, there was a span of 9 bases. The CDR3 runs to 14 residues. The CDR3 DNA is TGTGCCTGGAGTGAGAGCGCGGACCAAGAGACCCAGTACTTC. The encoded protein is CAWSESADQETQYF. Full variable domain (remainder filled in from reference TRBV30 and TRBJ2-5): SQTIHQWPATLVQPVGSPLSLECTVEGTSNPNLYWYRQAAGRGLQLLFYSVGIGQISSEVPQNLSASRPQDRQFILSSKKLLLSDSGFYLCAWSESADQETQYFGPGTRLLVL.

The genes are TRBV6-1 and TRBJ1-2, with TRBD1 as a possible D gene (6 bases). Looked up from germline, CDR1 is MNHNS and CDR2 is SASEGT. The CDR3 is 14 residues long. V was clipped by 4 bases and J by 6 bases, with 15 bases between them. The CDR3 loop is CASSAEQGFNGYTF. In DNA form, the CDR3 reads TGTGCCAGCAGTGCTGAACAGGGATTTAATGGCTACACCTTC.

CDR3 nucleotides: TGTGCCAGCAGCTTACTCCCGGGGTCCGAGCAGTACTTC. Its protein product is CASSLLPGSEQYF. The chain joins TRBV7-8 to TRBJ2-7, with D tentatively TRBD2 (5 bases). This CDR3 is built from 13 residues. V dropped 2 bases and J dropped 6 bases, with 11 bases sitting between them. CDR1 and CDR2 from the germline V gene are SGHVS and FQNEAQ.

The CDR3: CAWSDQGSGNTIYF. CDR3 nucleotide sequence: TGTGCCTGGAGCGACCAGGGAAGTGGAAACACCATATATTTT. V is TRBV30 and J is TRBJ1-3; perhaps TRBD1 as D (5 bases). The CDR3 has 14 residues. Germline loops: CDR1 GTSNPN, CDR2 SVGIG (reference sequence). Trimming took off 3 bases at V and 3 bases at J, with 12 bases between the two ends. The full variable domain, rest sourced from reference TRBV30 and TRBJ1-3, is SQTIHQWPATLVQPVGSPLSLECTVEGTSNPNLYWYRQAAGRGLQLLFYSVGIGQISSEVPQNLSASRPQDRQFILSSKKLLLSDSGFYLCAWSDQGSGNTIYFGEGSWLTVV.

Only a few counts were recorded for this clone. The V gene is TRBV5-1, the J gene TRBJ1-4; maybe TRBD1 (6 bases). The CDR3 runs to 12 residues. V was clipped by 5 bases and J by 7 bases, with 9 bases between them. The V gene's germline CDR1 is SGHRS and CDR2 YFSETQ. The CDR3: CASRRGSEKLFF. DNA for the CDR3: TGCGCCAGCAGGAGGGGGAGTGAAAAACTGTTTTTT.

V usage is TRBV5-6 and J usage is TRBJ1-2, with 12 bases identical to TRBD1. The CDR3 contains 16 residues. The V gene's germline CDR1 is SGHDT and CDR2 YYEEEE. The V gene end was trimmed by 3 bases and the J gene end by 4 bases; junction bases not matched to a gene: 7. CDR3 region: CASSWGQGALGYGYTF. The CDR3, as DNA: TGTGCCAGCAGCTGGGGACAGGGGGCACTTGGCTATGGCTACACCTTC.

This chain links TRBV6-5 with TRBJ2-1; TRBD1 aligns across 8 bases. From germline, CDR1 is MNHEY and CDR2 SVGAGI. The CDR3 spans 15 residues. V gave up 6 bases and J gave up 0 bases; unmatched junction bases: 4. For the CDR3, the DNA is TGTGCCAGCAGGGAGCAGGGGGCCTCCTACAATGAGCAGTTCTTC. The encoded protein is CASREQGASYNEQFF.

CDR3 DNA: TGCGCCAGCAGCTCAGGACAGCCGAACACTGAAGCTTTCTTT. As protein: CASSSGQPNTEAFF. This rearrangement joins TRBV5-1 to TRBJ1-1; D perhaps matches TRBD1 (6 bases). V was clipped by 3 bases and J by 1 base, with 10 bases between them. The germline gives CDR1 SGHRS, CDR2 YFSETQ. This CDR3 spans 14 amino acids.

CDR3 in amino acids: CASSDRLFMNTEAFF. CDR3 in DNA: TGTGCCAGCAGCGACAGGTTGTTCATGAACACTGAAGCTTTCTTT. The V call is TRBV6-5, the J call TRBJ1-1, with D possibly TRBD1 on 6 matching bases. V lost 6 bases and J lost 0, with 14 bases in between. Germline V lookup: CDR1 MNHEY, CDR2 SVGAGI. This CDR3 has 15 amino acids.

The V and J genes are TRBV4-3 and TRBJ1-5; 7 bases line up with TRBD1. J lost 5 bases, V lost 0 bases, and 4 bases had no gene match. The CDR3 sequence is 15 residues long. Germline V gene sequence: CDR1 LGHNA, CDR2 YSLEER. In DNA form, the CDR3 reads TGCGCCAGCAGCCAAGATCGAGGGGGCGATCAGCCCCAGCATTTT. Encoded protein: CASSQDRGGDQPQHF.

The rearrangement uses TRBV30 and TRBJ2-7; D possibly corresponds to TRBD1 (5 bases). The CDR3 is made up of 15 amino acids. CDR1 is GTSNPN, CDR2 SVGIG, per germline (reference sequence). V lost 0 bases and J lost 5, with 17 bases in between. CDR3 loop: CAWSVRGQGIHEQYF. CDR3 sequence (DNA): TGTGCCTGGAGTGTGCGAGGACAAGGGATTCACGAGCAGTACTTC.

This clone has only a few counts. The chain is built from TRBV6-6 and TRBJ1-3; 7 nucleotides agree with TRBD1. V was clipped by 6 bases and J by 4 bases; unmatched bases: 9. CDR1 and CDR2 (germline): MNHNY, SVGAGI (reference sequence). The CDR3 length is 15 residues. The CDR3 coding sequence is TGTGCCAGCAGCCCAACAGGGGCTAGGGGAAACACCATATATTTT. Protein sequence: CASSPTGARGNTIYF.

This chain joins TRBV27 and TRBJ1-1, with D perhaps TRBD1 (5 bases). Germline V gene data show CDR1 as MNHEY and CDR2 as SMNVEV (reference sequence). The CDR3 runs to 13 residues. V shed 5 bases and J shed 3 bases, with 10 bases lying between them. CDR3 in amino acids: CASSLGVYTEAFF. In nucleotides, the CDR3 is TGTGCCAGCAGTCTAGGGGTGTACACTGAAGCTTTCTTT.

The chain carries TRBV10-3 and TRBJ2-7; D ambiguous. Looked up from germline, CDR1 is ENHRY and CDR2 is SYGVKD. The CDR3 runs to 14 residues. V was clipped by 2 bases and J by 0 bases, with 8 bases between them. This CDR3 reads CAISEEPSSYEQYF. CDR3 nucleotides: TGTGCCATCAGTGAGGAACCGAGCTCCTACGAGCAGTACTTC.

The chain is built from TRBV28 and TRBJ2-2; 10 bases line up with TRBD2. Unmatched junction bases numbered 14, after V lost 4 bases and J lost 6 bases. Per the germline V gene, CDR1 is MDHEN and CDR2 is SYDVKM. The CDR3 is 18 amino acids. The CDR3 spells CASSWSLGLAGDPGELFF. The CDR3 nucleotides read TGTGCCAGCAGTTGGTCTTTGGGGCTAGCGGGGGACCCCGGGGAGCTGTTTTTT.

This sequence joins TRBV5-6 and TRBJ2-5; 8 bases agree with TRBD1. The end of the DNA is better explained by TRBJ2-7, so the J call may be wrong. CDR1 SGHDT and CDR2 YYEEEE come from the germline V gene. CDR3 length: 15 amino acids. CDR3 residues: CASSSDGTGSYEQYF. CDR3 sequence (DNA): TGTGCCAGCAGCTCCGACGGGACAGGCTCCTACGAGCAGTACTTC.

In its sample, this clone was seen a few times. The genes are TRBV10-3 and TRBJ2-5; D possibly corresponds to TRBD2 (5 bases). Germline V lookup: CDR1 ENHRY, CDR2 SYGVKD. The CDR3 covers 13 residues. The V end was cut by 6 bases, the J end by 4 bases, with 12 bases between. The CDR3 spells CAIRGTGIETQYF. The DNA for the CDR3 is TGTGCCATCAGAGGCACGGGGATAGAGACCCAGTACTTC.

This chain joins TRBV7-3 and TRBJ1-4; perhaps TRBD1 as D (5 bases). V was cut by 1 base and J by 7 bases, with 16 bases left in between. The CDR3 contains 16 residues. From germline, CDR1 is SGHTA and CDR2 FQGTGA. The CDR3 sequence is CASSLNPPGAREKLFF. The DNA for the CDR3 is TGTGCCAGCAGCTTAAACCCCCCTGGGGCCCGTGAAAAACTGTTTTTT.